This T cell receptor (beta chain) was recorded in a study of T cell repertoires in cytomegalovirus infection. Study details: In public TCR beta signatures, there were indications of both CMV infection and matching HLA type.

The CDR3 sequence is 13 residues long. The V gene's germline CDR1 is LNHDA and CDR2 SQIVND (reference sequence). V shed 5 bases, J shed 8 bases, and the junction held 5 bases outside the gene matches. One entry per CDR3 protein results from TCRdb running MiXCR on the reads. Among nearly 700,000 distinct CDR3 sequences, around a third were seen once, and the ten largest hold about 18%. Study-wide results and caveats: Predominance within the ex vivo response was attributable to HLA-C-restricted CMV-specific TCR beta clonotypes.

As for this clonotype: As yet, its antigen is unknown.

The rearrangement joins TRBV19 to TRBJ1-2, with TRBD1 matching 10 bases. The source was cultured PBMCs, collected from culture after CMV antigen stimulation. This TCR came from a human donor in good health (CMV status not recorded). Some clones in this sample may be carry-over from other donors' samples. Here the CDR3 DNA reads TGTGCCAGTAGTTCACAGACAGGGGGCGGCTACACCTTC. This gives the protein CASSSQTGGGYTF.